A selection of T cell receptor beta chains follows, all from one sample in a study of blood T cell repertoires in COVID-19. Sequencing was performed with immunoSEQ multiplex PCR; in TCRdb, only in-frame clones are kept and a portion is missing. The table has approximately 220,000 clones, roughly 85% seen once. Sequencing used PBMCs or T cells enriched from blood (not recorded which). Every receptor here comes from a woman in her forties with acute COVID-19. Both conserved end residues are part of each CDR3. Fields, in order: V gene, D gene, clone size, J gene, CDR3 DNA, CDR3 protein. D genes are given only for firm matches. The size field is filled for only some rows; it gives once, few, many or a size class.

>TRBV9|TRBD2|.|TRBJ2-5
TGTGCCAGCAGCGTAGAGGGTAGCGGGGGCTTCGGGGAGACCCAGTACTTC
CASSVEGSGGFGETQYF
>TRBV27|.|.|TRBJ1-1
TGTGCCGCGGGACCCCGGGACGCGGAAGCTTTCTTT
CAAGPRDAEAFF
>TRBV11-2|.|.|TRBJ1-2
TGTGCCAGCAGCTTGACTGTGGGTGGTTATGGCTACACCTTC
CASSLTVGGYGYTF
>TRBV7-3|.|.|TRBJ1-6
TGTGCCAGCAGCTTTACAGGGAATTCACCCCTCCACTTT
CASSFTGNSPLHF
>TRBV4-1|.|few|TRBJ2-2
TGCGCCAGCAGCCCCCTCACAAGGAACACCGGGGAGCTGTTTTTT
CASSPLTRNTGELFF
>TRBV4-2|.|.|TRBJ2-2
TGTGCCACTTCGAGGGCCACGCAGAACACCGGGGAGCTGTTTTTT
CATSRATQNTGELFF
>TRBV13|.|.|TRBJ1-1
TGTGCCAGCAGCCGAGGTACTGAAGCTTTCTTT
CASSRGTEAFF
>TRBV5-1|TRBD1|.|TRBJ2-1
TGCGCCAGCAGTCGCGACCCGGGACAGGGGGGTTACAATGAGCAGTTCTTC
CASSRDPGQGGYNEQFF
>TRBV11-2|.|.|TRBJ1-5
TGTGCCAGCAGCTTCGGCACCAGGGGACAGCCCCAGCATTTT
CASSFGTRGQPQHF
>TRBV28|.|.|TRBJ2-4
TGTGCCAGCAGTTCCACCGAGGGTTCCGGGTCCGGGAACATTCAGTACTTC
CASSSTEGSGSGNIQYF
>TRBV4-2|.|.|TRBJ1-4
TGTGCCAGCAGCCAAGAACTTGCGGGGGCTAATGAAAAACTGTTTTTT
CASSQELAGANEKLFF
>TRBV7-9|TRBD1|once|TRBJ1-1
TGTGCCAGCAGCCCCGGCGGAAAGGGGGCGGATGGTTTCTTT
CASSPGGKGADGFF
>TRBV5-8|.|once|TRBJ1-1
TGTGCCAGCAGCTTTGACACGAACACTGAAGCTTTCTTT
CASSFDTNTEAFF
>TRBV12-3/TRBV12-4|.|.|TRBJ1-2
TGTGCCAGCAGTTTTGAGGGCCGTGGCTACACCTTC
CASSFEGRGYTF
>TRBV10-2|TRBD2|.|TRBJ2-1
TGCGCCAGCACCCAGCGGGGGAACAATGAGCAGTTCTTC
CASTQRGNNEQFF
>TRBV5-1|TRBD2|.|TRBJ2-1
TGCGCCAGCAGCGGCGGGGGGGCCAGAGCTGAGCAGTTCTTC
CASSGGGARAEQFF
>TRBV27|TRBD1|.|TRBJ1-1
TGTGCCAGCAGTTTCCCGGGACAGAGAGCTTTCTTT
CASSFPGQRAFF
>TRBV6-6|.|.|TRBJ1-2
TGTGCCAGCAGTTACGGGCGGGACTCTGGCGGCTACACCTTC
CASSYGRDSGGYTF
>TRBV7-2|TRBD2|.|TRBJ2-1
TGTGCCAGCAGTCGCGGGACTAGCTCCTACAATGAGCAGTTCTTC
CASSRGTSSYNEQFF
>TRBV2|.|.|TRBJ1-5
TGTGCCAGCAGTGAAAGCACGAGCAATCAGCCCCAGCATTTT
CASSESTSNQPQHF
>TRBV7-3|TRBD1|.|TRBJ1-1
TGTGCCAGCAGCTTCAGGGGGCGATTGGGTGATGAAGCTTTCTTT
CASSFRGRLGDEAFF
>TRBV2|TRBD2|.|TRBJ2-2
TGTGCCAGCAGTAGGCGGGGGGACACGAACACCGGGGAGCTGTTTTTT
CASSRRGDTNTGELFF
>TRBV6-4|.|.|TRBJ2-2
TGTGCCAGCAGTAAAGGGGTGGCGAACACCGGGGAGCTGTTTTTT
CASSKGVANTGELFF
>TRBV9|TRBD1|.|TRBJ1-1
TGTGCCAGCAGCGGGGGGACAGGGAGAGCTTTCTTT
CASSGGTGRAFF
>TRBV27|TRBD1|.|TRBJ2-5
TGTGCCAGCAGTCCACGCCGGGACAGGGGGTTGGAGACCCAGTACTTC
CASSPRRDRGLETQYF